The source of this T cell receptor beta chain is a study of CD8 T cells in ankylosing spondylitis. Study-level points and caveats: Disease-linked clones bore a CD8+ phenotype, appearing relatively rarely in peripheral blood.

V lost 2 bases and J lost 10, with 18 bases in between. The CDR3 extends over 15 amino acids. This clonotype occurred many times. What it recognizes is unknown. Each CDR3 protein is one row after TCRdb ran MiXCR on the 5' RACE reads. The repertoire holds tens of thousands of distinct CDR3 sequences, around 6.2% seen once, with approximately 12% in the top ten. This chain links TRBV12-3 or TRBV12-4 with TRBJ1-5; D might be TRBD1 (5 bases). Specimen: blood, either unsorted or a sorted T cell fraction (not recorded which). The sequence derives from a male donor with ankylosing spondylitis or in good health (not recorded which). The CDR3 loop reads CASSLLGEPPIPQHF. DNA for the CDR3: TGTGCCAGCAGTTTATTAGGGGAACCCCCGATTCCCCAGCATTTT.